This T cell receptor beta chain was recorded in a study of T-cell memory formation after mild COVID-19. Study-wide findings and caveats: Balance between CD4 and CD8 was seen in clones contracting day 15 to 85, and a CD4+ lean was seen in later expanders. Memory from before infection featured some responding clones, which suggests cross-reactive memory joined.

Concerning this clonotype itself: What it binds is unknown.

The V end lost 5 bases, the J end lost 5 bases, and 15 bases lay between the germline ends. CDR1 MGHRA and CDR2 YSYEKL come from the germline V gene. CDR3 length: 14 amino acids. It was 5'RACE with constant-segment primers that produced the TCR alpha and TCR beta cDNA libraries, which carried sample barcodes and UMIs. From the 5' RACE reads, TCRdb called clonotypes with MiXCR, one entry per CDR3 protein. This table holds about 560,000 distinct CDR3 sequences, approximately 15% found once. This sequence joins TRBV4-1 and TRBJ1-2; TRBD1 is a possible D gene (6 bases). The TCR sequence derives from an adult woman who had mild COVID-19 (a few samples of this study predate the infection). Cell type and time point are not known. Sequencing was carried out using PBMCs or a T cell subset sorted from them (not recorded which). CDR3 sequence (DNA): TGCGCCAGCAGCACGACAGGATCTATATATGGCTACACCTTC. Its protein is CASSTTGSIYGYTF.